The 14 T cell receptor beta chains presented below share a single source sample, sequenced in a study of cytomegalovirus exposure and HLA in healthy donors. The study ran its PCR with 60 Vbeta and 13 Jbeta primers. Sequenced by immunoSEQ multiplex PCR; TCRdb stores in-frame clones only, minus some. The sample includes 95,000 to 110,000 clones, around 77% of them seen just once. Sequenced material: PBMCs. The origin of the receptors is a man aged 18 to 29 in good health and CMV-seronegative.

This chain joins TRBV9 and TRBJ2-5; D may be TRBD2 (7 bases). V lost 0 bases and J lost 2, with 14 bases in between. This CDR3 spans 16 amino acids. Per germline, CDR1 SGDLS and CDR2 YYNGEE. The chain's CDR3 is CASSVDTGRGQETQYF. The CDR3 DNA sequence: TGTGCCAGCAGCGTAGACACAGGGCGGGGGCAAGAGACCCAGTACTTC.

This sequence joins TRBV9 and TRBJ2-1; the D is unclear. V dropped 1 base and J dropped 5 bases, with 7 bases sitting between them. The CDR3 sequence is 13 residues long. From germline, CDR1 is SGDLS and CDR2 YYNGEE. The CDR3 DNA follows: TGTGCCAGCAGCGTACAACCAGACAATGAGCAGTTCTTC. Translating it yields CASSVQPDNEQFF.

Here the CDR3 reads CASSLTLGLAGGQGTDTQYF. The DNA of the CDR3 is TGTGCCAGCAGCTTAACTCTTGGACTAGCGGGGGGGCAGGGCACAGATACGCAGTATTTT. The V gene is TRBV7-3, the J gene TRBJ2-3, with TRBD2 identical over 15 bases. J gave up 1 base and V 0 bases, and 8 bases lay outside the gene matches. CDR1 and CDR2 from the germline V gene are SGHTA and FQGTGA. CDR3 length: 20 amino acids.

The CDR3 nucleotides are TGCGCCAGCAGCTTGGAGGGACAGGGAGATGAAAAACTGTTTTTT. It specifies CASSLEGQGDEKLFF. V gene TRBV5-1 combines with J gene TRBJ1-4, with 9 bases lining up with TRBD1. The CDR3 spans 15 residues. CDR1 is SGHRS, CDR2 YFSETQ, per germline. V was clipped by 0 bases and J by 6 bases; unmatched bases: 3.

This chain joins TRBV5-1 and TRBJ2-1, with D tentatively TRBD2 (6 bases). CDR1 and CDR2 from the germline V gene are SGHRS and YFSETQ. V lost 5 bases to trimming and J lost 5 bases, with 17 bases between them. CDR3 length: 15 residues. Here the CDR3 DNA reads TGCGCCAGCAGGTCGGAGGGTGGGGTGAACAATGAGCAGTTCTTC. This codes for CASRSEGGVNNEQFF. The entire variable domain, with the rest obtained from reference TRBV5-1 and TRBJ2-1, is as follows: KAGVTQTPRYLIKTRGQQVTLSCSPISGHRSVSWYQQTPGQGLQFLFEYFSETQRNKGNFPGRFSGRQFSNSRSEMNVSTLELGDSALYLCASRSEGGVNNEQFFGPGTRLTVL.

This chain links TRBV28 with TRBJ1-5; 8 bases fit TRBD1. This CDR3 is built from 13 residues. CDR1 is MDHEN, CDR2 SYDVKM, per germline. J lost 11 bases, V lost 7 bases, and 10 bases had no gene match. The CDR3 bases are TGTGCCAGCACAAAAACAGGGGGATTGACCCAGCATTTT. Protein: CASTKTGGLTQHF.

V gene TRBV7-2 combines with J gene TRBJ2-7, with D unclear. V was pared by 1 base and J by 5 bases, with 12 bases between. The CDR3 contains 14 residues. Germline V gene data show CDR1 as SGHTA and CDR2 as FQGNSA. The CDR3 protein is CASSLVAGLDEQYF. The CDR3 DNA reads TGTGCCAGCAGCTTAGTAGCCGGGTTGGACGAGCAGTACTTC.

J is TRBJ2-5 and V is TRBV29-1; D is possibly TRBD2 (6 bases). The closer fit of TRBJ2-7 to the DNA end suggests the J call may be wrong. The V gene's germline CDR1 is SQVTM and CDR2 ANQGSEA. This CDR3 comprises 13 residues. The CDR3 reads CSVSTSHGAEQYF. CDR3 coding DNA: TGCAGCGTTTCGACTAGTCATGGAGCCGAGCAGTACTTC.

The V gene is TRBV9, the J gene TRBJ1-2; a possible D gene is TRBD1 (5 bases). Germline CDR1 SGDLS, CDR2 YYNGEE. The V gene lost 0 bases and the J gene lost 8 bases, with 14 bases spanning the gap. The CDR3 covers 14 residues. CDR3 DNA: TGTGCCAGCAGCGTAGTTGGGCAGGGAGGAGGCTACACCTTC. Translating it yields CASSVVGQGGGYTF.

The chain combines TRBV7-8 with TRBJ2-7, with 8 nucleotides matching TRBD1. Trimming removed 5 bases from V and 6 bases from J; junction bases left unmatched: 15. The CDR3 has 16 amino acids. Germline lookup yields CDR1 SGHVS and CDR2 FQNEAQ. CDR3 sequence reads: CASSHSLRTGQGEQYF. The CDR3 coding sequence is TGTGCCAGCAGCCATTCCTTAAGGACAGGGCAAGGCGAGCAGTACTTC. Combining the CDR3 with reference TRBV7-8 and TRBJ2-7 gives the whole variable domain GAGVSQSPRYKVAKRGQDVALRCDPISGHVSLFWYQQALGQGPEFLTYFQNEAQLDKSGLPSDRFFAERPEGSVSTLKIQRTQQEDSAVYLCASSHSLRTGQGEQYFGPGTRLTVT.

J is TRBJ1-6 and V is TRBV6-4; possible D gene TRBD1, 5 bases. The CDR3 contains 14 residues. The germline CDR1 and CDR2 sequences are MRHNA and SNTAGT. With 5 bases removed from V and 7 bases from J, the gap between germline ends came to 12 bases. DNA of the CDR3: TGTGCCAGCAGTAAACAGGCACAAAATTCACCCCTCCACTTT. This sequence encodes CASSKQAQNSPLHF.

This chain joins TRBV19 and TRBJ2-1, with 10 bases fitting TRBD1. The germline CDR1 and CDR2 sequences are LNHDA and SQIVND (reference sequence). Trimming at V came to 6 bases and at J to 8 bases, leaving 7 bases not matched to a gene. The CDR3 totals 14 residues. CDR3 sequence reads: CASRRTGGIDEQFF. CDR3 coding DNA: TGTGCCAGTAGACGGACAGGGGGAATCGATGAGCAGTTCTTC.

This clone was found once. The chain combines TRBV6-1 with TRBJ2-7; 7 positions match TRBD1. J gave up 6 bases and V 5 bases, and 7 bases lay outside the gene matches. Per germline, CDR1 MNHNS and CDR2 SASEGT. The CDR3 spans 13 residues. In DNA form, the CDR3 reads TGTGCCAGCAGTTCGAGACAGGGCGTCGAGCAGTACTTC. This sequence encodes CASSSRQGVEQYF.

Concerning this clone: A read error may account for a junction end that differs from germline. This chain links TRBV7-9 with TRBJ1-2, with 7 positions matching TRBD1. CDR1 is SEHNR and CDR2 is FQNEAQ in the germline V gene (reference sequence). The CDR3 has 16 amino acids. The CDR3 spells CSSSLLGSEGAGGYTF. CDR3 nucleotides: TGTTCCAGCAGCTTATTAGGTTCCGAGGGGGCTGGTGGCTACACCTTC.